There are many counts of the clone carrying this T cell receptor (beta chain). The library targeted TCRbeta and was prepared with unique molecular identifiers. TCRdb re-derived calls from the PCR reads in MiXCR, one entry per CDR3 protein. The sample consists of 380,000 or so distinct CDR3 sequences, about 14% of them appearing once. This entry is derived from a study of T-cell reconstitution after alpha-beta-depleted transplantation in children. Germline assignment: CDR1 SGHTA and CDR2 FQGTGA. CDR3 length: 11 amino acids. V lost 4 bases, J lost 9 bases, and 7 bases lay in between. V usage is TRBV7-3 and J usage is TRBJ2-1; D assignment may be TRBD1 or TRBD2 (5 bases each). This receptor was identified in a human donor who donated a stem cell graft to a child with Fanconi anemia. The specimen comprised PBMCs, sampled from the stem cell graft. Here the CDR3 DNA reads TGTGCCAGCAGCTCGGGACCTGAGCAGTTCTTC. Translation: CASSSGPEQFF.